Here is one T cell receptor beta chain with its context. Which antigen it targets is not known. The input lacks base qualities; no much larger clone sits a single base away. This sample was included in a study of cytomegalovirus exposure and HLA in healthy donors (dated 2017 in TCRdb). Describing the broader study: An earlier analysis of approximately 640 of the donors reported 250 to 300 Gb of sequence data and around 120 million unique TCR beta sequences from 150 million to 200 million T cells. The study was designed to test whether signatures of past pathogen exposure could be identified by cataloging public T cell receptors. About 280 gigabases of sequencing data and approximately 85 million unique TCR sequences were included in an early release covering under 650 HLA-typed donors. Both class I and class II loci were covered by HLA typing, at four-digit resolution. Genome-wide SNP genotypes for about 65% of the 666 donors were used in a later genetic analysis, which treated that subset as a discovery cohort. In addition to the first cohort of roughly 700 subjects, a separate validation cohort of 120 different subjects was used. Typing coverage varied by locus: roughly 629-640 donors for A, B, C, DRB1 and DQB1; 522 for DQA1; approximately 570 for DPA1; about 450 for DPB1. The later analysis used no new phenotypic data to find candidate immune exposures, relying instead on TCR beta sequences and their occurrence across donors. The study profiled the T cell repertoires of hundreds of subjects by immunosequencing and related them to cytomegalovirus serostatus. The study combined high-throughput TCR immunosequencing, statistical association of individual TCRs with disease status, and machine learning to predict cytomegalovirus infection status. To study patterns of TCR occurrence, a later analysis re-analyzed previously published TCR beta repertoires from hundreds of donors and added high-resolution HLA genotyping. Of the 350 to 450 genotyped donors, over 65% fell in the genetic ancestry cluster associated with self-reported Caucasian donors. Roughly 5 DR-DQ haplotypes were handled as single units for association and clustering, since linkage in the cohort was strong. Across 300 to 400 genotyped donors of the cohort, an average of roughly 200,000 unique TCR beta nucleotide sequences per donor were sequenced, and 15% to 20% of those sequences were non-productive. Donor age, sex, ethnicity and CMV serostatus were compiled alongside the repertoire data. All discovery cohort repertoires had been generated using a single sequencing platform. An earlier analysis of approximately 500 of the donors applied high-throughput TCR beta sequencing to assess whether each TCR beta V gene segment acted as functional or pseudogenic. General conclusions and limits of the study: According to a later analysis, most CMV-associated TCR beta chains appeared to be HLA-restricted, and the HLA associations seemed to be driven largely by CMV exposure. When HLA alleles, especially DR and DQ, strongly co-occurred, TCR associations were difficult to assign to individual alleles. Because HLA typing was missing for some donors at each locus, association tests included only the typed subset. An earlier analysis of around 600 of the donors showed that most TCR beta V segments appeared in productive rearrangements either about 87% or about 30% of the time, which broadly matched IMGT annotations. In a later analysis, HLA-associated TCR beta chains showed more clonal expansion and lower generation probabilities than non-associated chains that were equally common. The cohort was sequenced for TCR beta chains only, and without alpha or paired-chain data the features that could be detected were limited. A later analysis associated 15,000 to 20,000 TCR beta sequences with specific HLA alleles at a false discovery rate of 0.05. A further reported finding was that TCR beta sequences accurately predicted the HLA-A and HLA-B alleles for most subjects in the first cohort. The sequencing pipeline was judged likely to have produced a cluster of highly shared sequence variants as a technical artifact. Roughly uniform sequencing depth across donors was assumed in presence/absence analyses, although this assumption may not hold. Linkage disequilibrium might explain the correlated functional status among segregating V segments, but an unknown experimental factor could not be excluded. In the study, 150 to 200 TCR beta chains were listed as associated with cytomegalovirus. The 87-base-pair reads could not distinguish some IMGT-functional V segments, including TRBV6-2 and TRBV6-3, so those segments were excluded. Roughly 15 rarely observed V segments, including chromosome 9 orphons, were excluded from the earlier analysis of just under 600 of the donors because counts were too low. The classifier was reported to diagnose cytomegalovirus status with high specificity and sensitivity in both the original cohort and the validation cohort. While some public TCRs were present in many individuals, most TCR sequences turned up only very rarely across donors. For the cohort, immune exposure information was limited to CMV serostatus. A later genetic analysis reported fewer N-insertions in productive TCRs among donors in an Asian-associated ancestry cluster than the roughly 700-donor mean. An association between a missense DCLRE1C variant and V-gene and J-gene trimming of TCR beta chains was found in a later genetic analysis and replicated in an independent cohort. According to a later analysis, TCR association rates differed among HLA loci, with DRB1 alleles showing the most associated TCRs and HLA-C alleles showing the fewest. In vitro tests confirmed that three of the cytomegalovirus-associated TCR beta chains recognize cytomegalovirus antigens. According to the authors, the approach could potentially be generalized to other disease states and immunological phenotypes. Several of the top co-occurrence clusters appeared to be linked to parvovirus B19, influenza, CMV and Epstein-Barr virus, according to a later analysis.

Inclusive of the bounding cysteine and phenylalanine, the CDR3 is 18 residues long. The kept DNA is CDR3 alone, 54 bases in frame from the first base. In total, 500 to 700 healthy bone marrow donors made up the cohort. At the time of sampling, all cohort members were nominally healthy, though unrecorded immune exposures were likely present. The donor was CMV seropositive and belonged to the group of 250 to 300 seropositive cohort members. Every donor gave a peripheral blood sample, and the peripheral blood mononuclear cells from that sample were used for TCR beta sequencing. Genomic DNA was extracted from the blood cell samples with the Qiagen DNeasy Blood Extraction Kit. Libraries were built with the immunoSEQ multiplex PCR assay. For the multiplex PCR, a mixture combining 60 forward primers for TCR Vbeta segments and 13 reverse primers for TCR Jbeta segments was used. Amplification of the CDR3 region of rearranged TCR beta genes was performed with a multiplex PCR assay on genomic DNA. The amplified TCR beta libraries were sequenced on the Illumina HiSeq System as 87-base-pair reads. The paper's data handling went like this. In a later analysis, 70 million to 95 million unique TCR beta chains were counted across the roughly 610 repertoires, and roughly 11 million of these chains were shared by at least two donors. A nearest-neighbor algorithm error-corrected the raw reads and collapsed the reads into unique sequences, merging closely related sequences to remove PCR and sequencing errors. Alignment of CDR3 sequences to IMGT reference sequences was used to assign V, D and J gene segments. For a sequence to be retained, a match of at least six nucleotides was required to both a V gene segment and a J gene segment. Rearrangements were called productive when the CDR3 lacked stop codons and stayed in frame with V and J; all others were non-productive. Following IMGT convention, CDR3 was defined as the stretch from the second conserved V-encoded cysteine to the conserved J-encoded phenylalanine. The earlier analysis of approximately 590 of the donors excluded any sequence lacking an unambiguous match to a single V gene segment. In an earlier analysis of several hundred of the donors, a V segment was called functional when productive rearrangements were above 56.7%, and segregating when the standard deviation between donors exceeded 5%. A statistical classification framework was built for diagnosing cytomegalovirus status from the catalog of TCR beta chain sequences. V and J gene assignment, in a later analysis, came from comparing TCR nucleotide sequences with IMGT/GENE-DB human TR gene sequences. In a later analysis, CDR3 sequences and most-parsimonious VDJ recombination scenarios were assigned using the TCRdist pipeline. In a later analysis, each TCR beta chain was defined by its CDR3 amino acid sequence together with its V-gene family, and reads lacking a unique V-gene family were excluded. To address suspected cross-contamination and a sequencing artifact, a later analysis removed 550 to 750 highly shared, low-generation-probability nucleotide sequences. In a later analysis, a clonal expansion index for each public chain was calculated from normalized within-repertoire ranks of inferred template counts. A later analysis computed generation probabilities with a VDJ recombination model fitted to out-of-frame rearrangements, and checked the results against IGoR. A later analysis scored TCR-TCR, TCR-HLA and TCR-CMV co-occurrence with hypergeometric tests, applying a repertoire-size bias correction to TCR pairs. To estimate false discovery rates, a later analysis permuted the HLA or CMV assignments 20 times. In a later analysis, co-occurring TCRs were grouped with DBSCAN, and TCRdist sequence similarity was added when clustering was performed within HLA-allele-positive subsets. Co-occurrence clustering excluded repertoires with fewer than 30,000 or more than 120,000 public chains, plus five with anomalous nucleotide sharing. The table comes from immuneACCESS by way of TCRdb, which keeps in-frame sequences with V and J called. Part of the clones is missing from these tables; in studies checked, under half for an unresolved V gene and the rest for unknown reasons. V and J calls and clone size are those listed in that table; D and trimming were worked out from the DNA. For this sample the table gives 100,000 to 150,000 clones, of which approximately 80% were detected only once. The ten largest clones capture 11% of the sample.

The source material was PBMCs. The clonotype was recovered from a male donor in good health and CMV-seropositive. The rearranged segments are TRBV21-1 and TRBJ2-4; the table's TRBD2 call for D was not verified on the DNA. TRBV21-1 is recorded as a pseudogene. The DNA reads TGTGCCAGCAGCACCAACGAGGACGGCCGGGAGGCCAAAAACATTCAGTACTTC. It specifies CASSTNEDGREAKNIQYF.